This TCR beta chain came from a study of beta chain features in type 1 diabetes. The overall study: About 98,000,000 sorted cells were examined across all samples.

Overall study results and limits: Patients' naive, central memory and regulatory TCRB repertoires appeared more alike than those of healthy donors.

Cell sorting via CD45RO/CCR7/CD25/CD127/CD95/CD27 was performed to obtain CD4+ naive, central memory, regulatory and stem cell-like memory cells. Expressed TCRB transcripts were sequenced, since all the RNA that had been isolated was reverse transcribed. Only in-frame clones appear in the TCRdb table, and some are missing; sequencing was by immunoSEQ multiplex PCR. Here the sample spans 330,000 or so clones, 15% to 20% being singletons. Note on this clone: Its cognate antigen is unknown.

Germline loops: CDR1 SGHTA, CDR2 FQGNSA. J gave up 4 bases and V 5 bases, and 9 bases lay outside the gene matches. The CDR3 spans 15 residues. The sequence was obtained from a woman between 18 and 30 years old in good health. Sequencing was carried out using naive CD4+ T cells from blood. The rearrangement joins TRBV7-2 to TRBJ2-3; 7 positions agree with TRBD2. The CDR3 coding sequence is TGTGCCAGCAGCCCCACAGCGGGGCGGGCAGATACGCAGTATTTT. It specifies CASSPTAGRADTQYF. Full variable domain (rest looked up from reference TRBV7-2 and TRBJ2-3): GAGVSQSPSNKVTEKGKDVELRCDPISGHTALYWYRQSLGQGLEFLIYFQGNSAPDKSGLPSDRFSAERTGGSVSTLTIQRTQQEDSAVYLCASSPTAGRADTQYFGPGTRLTVL.